This T cell receptor (beta chain) is from a study of OX40 agonist ivuxolimab in advanced cancers. The table came from immunoSEQ multiplex PCR; TCRdb's copy has only in-frame clones and leaves some out. The sample includes approximately 94,000 clones, 80% to 95% of them seen just once. Between the trimmed V and J ends, which lost 0 bases and 7 bases, there was a span of 9 bases. The CDR3 has 13 residues. CDR1 is MNHNS, CDR2 SASEGT, per germline. The sample consisted of CD4+ or CD8+ T cells sorted from blood, taken in a trial of the OX40 agonist ivuxolimab. The clonotype originates from an adult with an advanced solid tumor such as melanoma, head and neck, liver or kidney cancer. J is TRBJ1-1 and V is TRBV6-1; D uncertain. The DNA for the CDR3 is TGTGCCAGCAGTGAAGCGGACGTGATTGAAGCTTTCTTT. Amino acid sequence: CASSEADVIEAFF.